These T cell receptor beta chains were read from a single sample in a study of cytotoxic CD8 clonotypes in ibrutinib-treated CLL. Sequenced by immunoSEQ multiplex PCR; TCRdb stores in-frame clones only, minus some. Altogether approximately 190,000 clones are present, over 65% being singletons, with the ten largest covering 5.5% to 6%. The source material was PBMCs, sampled after 12 months of ibrutinib treatment. The source is a human donor with chronic lymphocytic leukemia. Both conserved end residues are part of each CDR3. D genes are given only for firm matches. Clone size is not always given. Where it is, it says once, few, many or a class for expanded clones.

TRBJ2-7 TRBD1 TRBV4-1 NA CASSQGGQGRHEQYF TGCGCCAGCAGCCAAGGGGGACAGGGAAGACACGAGCAGTACTTC
TRBJ1-1 TRBD1 TRBV29-1 NA CSVEGQGGTEAFF TGCAGCGTGGAAGGACAGGGGGGCACTGAAGCTTTCTTT
TRBJ1-5 NA TRBV6-1 NA CASSEARGYQPQHF TGTGCCAGCAGTGAAGCGCGGGGCTATCAGCCCCAGCATTTT
TRBJ2-7 TRBD1 TRBV28 NA CATSGQGSSYEQYF TGTGCCACCTCGGGACAGGGCAGTTCCTACGAGCAGTACTTC
TRBJ1-2 TRBD1 TRBV7-2 NA CASSLSRDRGLGYGYTF TGTGCCAGCAGCTTAAGTAGGGACAGGGGGTTAGGCTATGGCTACACCTTC
TRBJ2-1 TRBD2 TRBV9 NA CASSVVGMLAGGPYNEQFF TGTGCCAGCAGCGTAGTAGGTATGTTAGCGGGAGGGCCCTATAATGAGCAGTTCTTC
TRBJ1-5 NA TRBV18 NA CASSPLVSGSNQPQHF TGTGCCAGCTCACCACTCGTTTCAGGAAGCAATCAGCCCCAGCATTTT
TRBJ2-3 NA TRBV6-1 NA CASSEQQTYTQYF TGTGCCAGCAGTGAACAACAGACATATACGCAGTATTTT
TRBJ2-2 TRBD1 TRBV29-1 NA CSVSDRVTGELFF TGCAGCGTATCGGACAGGGTGACCGGGGAGCTGTTTTTT
TRBJ2-1 NA TRBV28 NA CASRLGGFGSYEQFF TGTGCCAGCAGACTCGGAGGATTCGGGTCTTATGAGCAGTTCTTC
TRBJ1-5 NA TRBV30 NA CAFGSLNQPQHF TGTGCCTTCGGGAGCCTAAATCAGCCCCAGCATTTT
TRBJ1-5 TRBD1 TRBV2 NA CASSELSGQGNQPQHF TGTGCCAGCAGTGAATTATCGGGACAGGGGAATCAGCCCCAGCATTTT
TRBJ2-5 TRBD1 TRBV5-1 NA CASSLTGVGETQYF TGCGCCAGCAGTCTGACAGGGGTGGGAGAGACCCAGTACTTC
TRBJ1-5 TRBD1 TRBV9 NA CASSVTGGGQPQHF TGTGCCAGCAGCGTCACAGGGGGGGGTCAGCCCCAGCATTTT
TRBJ2-7 NA TRBV19 NA CASSIDYPGPYEQYF TGTGCCAGTAGTATAGATTACCCGGGGCCCTACGAGCAGTACTTC
TRBJ2-2 TRBD1 TRBV6-5 NA CASRSAGTGAGELFF TGTGCCAGCAGAAGCGCCGGGACAGGGGCCGGGGAGCTGTTTTTT
TRBJ2-3 NA TRBV7-2 few CASSVFTDTQYF TGTGCCAGCAGCGTATTCACAGATACGCAGTATTTT
TRBJ2-3 NA TRBV11-3 NA CASSRSTDTQYF TGTGCCAGCAGCAGGAGCACAGATACGCAGTATTTT
TRBJ1-3 TRBD1 TRBV5-1 few CASSPGDRASGNTIYF TGCGCCAGCAGCCCCGGGGACAGGGCCTCTGGAAACACCATATATTTT
TRBJ2-5 TRBD2 TRBV7-3 NA CASSLGGLAAETQYF TGTGCCAGCAGCTTAGGGGGACTAGCGGCAGAGACCCAGTACTTC
TRBJ1-1 NA TRBV2 NA CASLWNTEAFF TGTGCCAGCCTGTGGAACACTGAAGCTTTCTTT
TRBJ2-3 NA TRBV30 NA CAWSLSSRNTQYF TGTGCCTGGAGTTTGTCTAGCCGGAATACGCAGTATTTT
TRBJ2-5 NA TRBV2 NA CASSPSDVAYF TGTGCCAGCAGTCCCTCCGACGTCGCCTACTTC
TRBJ1-5 NA TRBV27 many CASSLTTGQPQHF TGTGCCAGCAGTCTCACAACGGGGCAGCCCCAGCATTTT
TRBJ2-3 NA TRBV30 NA CAWSVHTSTDTQYF TGTGCCTGGAGTGTACATACTAGCACAGATACGCAGTATTTT
TRBJ1-1 NA TRBV10-2 NA CASSSPGSVFTEAFF TGCGCCAGCAGCAGTCCAGGGTCCGTCTTCACTGAAGCTTTCTTT
TRBJ2-1 NA TRBV7-3 NA CASSPSLDRYNEQFF TGTGCCAGCAGCCCCAGTCTAGACCGATACAATGAGCAGTTCTTC
TRBJ2-1 TRBD2 TRBV9 few CASSASGGAEQFF TGTGCCAGCAGCGCCAGCGGGGGCGCTGAGCAGTTCTTC
TRBJ1-3 TRBD1 TRBV4-3 few CASSRDPQGAGNTIYF TGCGCCAGCAGCCGAGATCCCCAGGGGGCTGGAAACACCATATATTTT
TRBJ1-3 NA TRBV7-3 NA CASSLLRFTIYF TGTGCCAGCAGCTTACTCAGGTTCACCATATATTTT
TRBJ2-3 TRBD2 TRBV9 NA CASSASGSRPDTQYF TGTGCCAGCAGCGCGAGCGGGAGTCGGCCAGATACGCAGTATTTT
TRBJ2-3 NA TRBV19 NA CASSSRHNTDTQYF TGTGCCAGTAGTAGCAGGCATAACACAGATACGCAGTATTTT
TRBJ1-2 NA TRBV6-5 few CASSLDPIGGYTF TGTGCCAGCAGCCTCGACCCCATTGGGGGCTACACCTTC
TRBJ2-7 NA TRBV28 few CASSLFPSSSYEQYF TGTGCCAGCAGTTTATTTCCATCGAGCTCCTACGAGCAGTACTTC
TRBJ1-2 NA TRBV11-2 NA CASSPGVRGYTF TGTGCCAGCAGCCCAGGGGTACGGGGCTACACCTTC
TRBJ2-5 TRBD1 TRBV7-2 NA CASSTATGGETQYF TGTGCCAGCAGCACCGCGACAGGGGGTGAGACCCAGTACTTC
TRBJ1-3 TRBD1 TRBV30 NA CAWSRAGTVSSGNTIYF TGTGCCTGGAGTCGTGCCGGGACAGTCAGCTCTGGAAACACCATATATTTT
TRBJ1-1 TRBD1 TRBV5-1 few CASSLGSTGGMNTEAFF TGCGCCAGCAGCCTTGGGTCTACAGGGGGCATGAACACTGAAGCTTTCTTT
TRBJ1-4 NA TRBV4-1 NA CASSHGGVRELFF TGCGCCAGCAGCCACGGAGGGGTGCGAGAACTGTTTTTT
TRBJ1-5 NA TRBV7-2 NA CASRLSQGFNQPQHF TGTGCCAGCAGGTTGTCCCAGGGGTTCAATCAGCCCCAGCATTTT
TRBJ1-4 NA TRBV6-5 NA CASSYTSGPTNEKLFF TGTGCCAGCAGTTACACGTCAGGCCCAACTAATGAAAAACTGTTTTTT
TRBJ2-1 NA TRBV7-2 NA CASSLSLAQGTNEQFF TGTGCCAGCAGCTTATCGCTAGCTCAGGGCACAAATGAGCAGTTCTTC
TRBJ2-7 NA TRBV7-9 NA CASSQTDSYEQYF TGTGCCAGCAGCCAGACCGACAGCTACGAGCAGTACTTC
TRBJ1-1 NA TRBV9 NA CASSVLPAGANTEAFF TGTGCCAGCAGCGTCCTCCCGGCAGGGGCCAACACTGAAGCTTTCTTT
TRBJ1-1 NA TRBV7-6 NA CASSKGGAPNTEAFF TGTGCCAGCAGCAAGGGAGGGGCACCGAACACTGAAGCTTTCTTT
TRBJ2-3 NA TRBV18 NA CASSPQGSGNTQYF TGTGCCAGCTCACCCCAGGGTTCGGGTAATACGCAGTATTTT